This T cell receptor (beta chain) is drawn from a study of cytomegalovirus exposure and HLA in healthy donors. Study-level points and caveats: A missense DCLRE1C variant was associated with V- and J-gene trimming of TCR beta chains in a later analysis, and an independent cohort replicated the association.

The CDR3 consists of 17 residues. The germline V gene encodes CDR1 LGHNA and CDR2 YSLEER. After removal of 4 bases from V and 1 base from J, the junction contained 6 bases not matched to a gene. 13 Jbeta primers and 60 Vbeta primers were used for the PCR. Libraries were prepared by immunoSEQ multiplex PCR; TCRdb keeps only in-frame clonotypes and omits some of them. The sample consists of around 130,000 clones, roughly four fifths of them appearing once. This clone was observed once. Its antigen is not identified. The TCR was taken from a man aged 30 to 45 in good health and CMV-seronegative. The specimen was PBMCs. V usage is TRBV4-3 and J usage is TRBJ2-6; 8 bases fit TRBD1. The DNA for the CDR3 is TGCGCCAGCAGCCCGACAGGGGTCGCATCTGGGGCCAACGTCCTGACTTTC. Its protein product is CASSPTGVASGANVLTF.